This section outlines one T cell receptor beta chain sequence together with its context. This sample stems from a study of OX40 agonist ivuxolimab in advanced cancers. For the study at large: Partial responses were recorded for three patients, including one with hepatocellular carcinoma and two with cutaneous melanoma.

Between the trimmed V and J ends, which lost 4 bases and 2 bases, there was a span of 8 bases. The CDR3 is 13 residues long. Germline-derived CDR1 and CDR2 are MNHNY and SVGAGI (reference sequence). Assay used: immunoSEQ multiplex PCR; TCRdb lists only in-frame clones, some missing. This sample carries about 16,000 clones, about 86% of them seen once, and the ten largest clones take approximately 0.7%. The source is an adult with an advanced solid tumor such as melanoma, head and neck, liver or kidney cancer. The sequencing used CD4+ or CD8+ T cells sorted from blood, collected in a trial of the OX40 agonist ivuxolimab. This chain uses TRBV6-6 with TRBJ1-1; no clear D gene. CDR3 coding DNA: TGTGCCAGCAGTTTGACAATAAACACTGAAGCTTTCTTT. Protein: CASSLTINTEAFF.